This note documents a single T cell receptor (beta chain) sequence. Its antigen is still unknown. No base quality values were provided; no much bigger clone lies one nucleotide off. The sample has other DNA sequences that encode this CDR3 too. Using the deep immunoSEQ assay, multiplex PCR amplified TCR CDR3 regions from genomic DNA. Extracted genomic DNA from each cell subset was distributed evenly across all wells of several immunoSEQ 96-well plates, and each plate was treated as a replicate. Each replicate PCR for sorted subsets received about 200 ng genomic DNA, equal to roughly 33,000 T cell genomes. Purified libraries were measured with a Qubit 3.0 fluorometer, size-checked on a Bioanalyzer 2100, and measured again with the KAPA Library Quantification kit. Every immunoSEQ 96-well plate was sequenced on a separate single-read 150-cycle Illumina NextSeq 550 flow cell. In the paper's pipeline: Because the immunoSEQ output included only junctional sequences and no quality scores, the filtering could not be the same as the filtering used for full-length reads. To assign V/J genes and CDR3, sequences were annotated using PyIR, a Python wrapper for IgBLAST v1.9, with IMGT germline references. Any read was removed if the V/J assignment was weak (E-value above 1e-6), the CDR3 was missing, or the read contained stop codons, out-of-frame junctions, or ambiguous translated residues. V3J clonotypes were defined as sequences sharing the same inferred V gene, J gene, and CDR3 amino acid sequence. Percentage overlap between repertoires was computed as shared unique clonotypes divided by the size of the smaller repertoire. Richness of each repertoire was evaluated using RTK rarefaction, the Chao1 estimator, and Recon v2.1 estimates of unobserved clonotypes. OLGA was used to compute generation probabilities for all TCRbeta clonotypes that the gDNA method yielded from a handful of donors. TCRdb took this table from immuneACCESS and kept in-frame rearrangements with V and J called. Such tables lack part of the clones; where checked against another copy, unresolved V genes explain under half of the gap, and the rest is unexplained. V and J calls and clone size are as listed in that table; D and trimming were resolved from the DNA. Across this sample there are roughly 1,100,000 clones, with 70% to 80% seen only once. Around 1.5% of the sample comes from the top ten.

This specimen comes from a study of shared clonotypes between healthy human individuals (dated by TCRdb to the early 2020s). Turning to the overall study: The cohort comprised a couple of women and a few men aged 18 to 49 years. For each donor, three plates each were used for CD4 naive and CD4 memory, two plates were used for CD8 naive, and one plate was used for CD8 memory. To estimate repertoire size and how much clonotype sharing occurs between individuals, the study deeply sequenced the blood TCR repertoires of about five healthy adults. Different laboratories and diverse techniques were used to prepare libraries and sequence TCR repertoires, to increase sequencing depth and limit assay-specific biases. Leukapheresis yielded between about 0.85 and 9 billion PBMCs per donor. The study at large found these results: Compared with non-shared clonotypes, clonotypes shared by all four sorted-subset donors had higher generation probabilities. Because the study included a small number of donors, the genetic and exposure-history diversity represented was limited. Naive subsets generally had larger estimated clonotype richness than memory subsets did. Incomplete sequencing was indicated by rarefaction of sorted-subset datasets, despite the large sequencing depth. Across several donors, approximately 4.6% of naive CD4, 3% to 4% of naive CD8, approximately 2.5% of memory CD4, and under 0.45% of memory CD8 clonotypes were shared. Sampling was limited to blood, and TCR repertoires in tissue likely differ from TCR repertoires in blood. Pairwise subsampling indicated that sequencing depth was expected to affect the degree of clonotype sharing among donors.

Donors were healthy HIV-negative adults with no recently reported acute infections or vaccinations. All donors were Caucasian adults living in Nashville, Tennessee, USA. Magnetic negative selection was used to enrich CD4+ T cells, after which naive cells were positively selected on CD45RA and the negative fraction became the memory subset. Blood was collected by leukapheresis, and PBMCs were isolated by Ficoll-Histopaque density gradient centrifugation and then cryopreserved in liquid nitrogen vapor phase. Analytical flow cytometry was used to check the purity and quantity of every magnetically sorted T cell population. Genomic DNA was isolated from each sorted fraction and quantified by UV absorbance on a Nanodrop 2000c. CDR1 SGHRS and CDR2 YFSETQ were looked up in the germline V gene. The CDR3 holds 14 amino acids from the cysteine to the phenylalanine. Just the 42-base CDR3 DNA is kept, in frame starting at base 1. Trimming leaves V shorter by 4 bases and J shorter by 0 bases, with the junction holding 1 base beyond the gene matches.

This chain is built from TRBV5-1 and TRBJ2-3; 8 middle bases align to TRBD2. This TCR was recovered from a man between 18 and 29 years old in good health. Sample: memory CD4+ T cells sorted from blood. Reading the label with the study, this specimen's cell subset or site is: CD45RA-negative fraction. The CDR3 sequence is CASSRGGSTDTQYF. The DNA sequence is as follows: TGCGCCAGCAGCCGGGGGGGTAGCACAGATACGCAGTATTTT.